Sequencing of this T cell receptor beta chain was carried out in a study of CD8+ T cells in alopecia areata. At the level of the study: Among treated patients, oral tofacitinib was administered at 5 to 10 mg twice daily. Points from the study as a whole: Scalp sample sequencing also detects resident alphabeta T cells of normal skin. In lesional scalp, particularly from alopecia totalis/universalis, clonality was higher than in normal scalp.

The study team obtained lesional scalp punch biopsies and peripheral blood from alopecia areata patients. V was pared by 0 bases and J by 0 bases, with 11 bases between. Germline V gene sequence: CDR1 GTSNPN, CDR2 SVGIG (reference sequence). The CDR3 runs to 15 residues. Worth noting for this clone: Its antigen is undetermined.

Sequencing templates came from extracted RNA that was reverse transcribed into cDNA. Assay used: immunoSEQ multiplex PCR; TCRdb lists only in-frame clones, some missing. The data contain approximately 180,000 clones, roughly 59% of them singletons. The sequencing used CD4+ T cells sorted from blood, collected at week 0. The TCR comes from a human donor with alopecia areata. The chain recombines TRBV30 with TRBJ1-1, with no clear D. CDR3 protein: CAWSVLDKMNTEAFF. The CDR3 DNA sequence: TGTGCCTGGAGTGTACTGGATAAGATGAACACTGAAGCTTTCTTT.